Below, 4 T cell receptor beta chains from the same sample are listed, as sequenced in a study of cytomegalovirus exposure and HLA in healthy donors. Some clones are missing from TCRdb's copy, which holds only in-frame ones; the method was immunoSEQ multiplex PCR. The profile covers around 300,000 clones, with approximately 88% appearing a single time and over 0.9% taken by the ten largest. Sequenced: PBMCs. Every receptor here comes from a man younger than 45 in good health and CMV-seronegative.

The rearrangement uses TRBV9 and TRBJ1-4, with D unresolved. Trimming cost V 3 bases and J 5 bases, with 14 bases left between them. CDR1 is SGDLS, CDR2 YYNGEE, per germline. The length of the CDR3 is 15 residues. The CDR3, as DNA: TGTGCCAGCAGCGCCCCAGAAGATCAGAATGAAAAACTGTTTTTT. This sequence encodes CASSAPEDQNEKLFF.

The chain combines TRBV7-2 with TRBJ2-3; 7 bases match TRBD2. Per germline, CDR1 SGHTA and CDR2 FQGNSA. Trimming at V came to 7 bases and at J to 1 base, leaving 8 bases not matched to a gene. CDR3 size: 15 residues. CDR3 DNA: TGTGCCAGCACCCCACGACTAGCCGGCACAGATACGCAGTATTTT. Translation gives CASTPRLAGTDTQYF.

The CDR3 reads CASSRGTGATGNTIYF. In DNA, the CDR3 is TGCGCCAGCAGCCGAGGGACAGGGGCTACTGGAAACACCATATATTTT. The chain carries TRBV4-3 and TRBJ1-3, with 10 bases aligning to TRBD1. Germline values: CDR1 LGHNA, CDR2 YSLEER. V shed 4 bases, J shed 2 bases, and the junction held 5 bases outside the gene matches. This CDR3 region has 16 residues.

This clone was observed once. The chain carries TRBV2 and TRBJ1-1; D possibly corresponds to TRBD1 (6 bases). Germline V gives CDR1 SNHLY, CDR2 FYNNEI. The CDR3 spans 13 residues. The V end lost 6 bases, the J end lost 6 bases, and 14 bases lay between the germline ends. This CDR3 is CASRRNRDPEAFF. The DNA of the CDR3 is TGTGCCAGCAGGCGAAACAGGGACCCTGAAGCTTTCTTT.